Each of the 32 T cell receptor beta chains below was sequenced from the same sample in a study of T cell responses to AZD1222 COVID-19 vaccine. Produced via immunoSEQ multiplex PCR; TCRdb's table is partial and in-frame only. The sample carries about 75,000 clones, 87% recorded once. Sequencing used peripheral blood, obtained 28 days after the second AZD1222 dose. Receptors originate from an adult who received the AZD1222 COVID-19 vaccine.

The V gene is TRBV19, the J gene TRBJ1-2; possible D gene TRBD1, 6 bases. Germline assignment: CDR1 LNHDA and CDR2 SQIVND (reference sequence). Trimming cost V 6 bases and J 1 base, with 12 bases left between them. The CDR3 contains 14 residues. CDR3 coding DNA: TGTGCCAGTAGGGAAACAGGGATTAACTATGGCTACACCTTC. Translation gives CASRETGINYGYTF.

The rearrangement uses TRBV5-8 and TRBJ1-5, with TRBD1 matching 8 bases. The CDR3 consists of 17 residues. With 0 bases clipped from V and 7 bases from J, the junction kept 12 bases outside the gene matches. Germline V gene lookup returns CDR1 SGHTS and CDR2 YDEGEE. The CDR3 DNA is TGTGCCAGCAGCTTGGGACAGGGGAGGCCTAAAGGCCAGCCCCAGCATTTT. Protein product: CASSLGQGRPKGQPQHF.

This clone was counted once. V and J are TRBV30 and TRBJ2-7; the match to TRBD1 covers 8 bases. The germline V gene encodes CDR1 GTSNPN and CDR2 SVGIG (reference sequence). This CDR3 comprises 14 residues. Losses at the gene ends were 0 bases for V and 0 bases for J; bases not matched to a gene: 1. CDR3 DNA: TGTGCCTGGAGTGTACAGGGGGTCTCCTACGAGCAGTACTTC. This codes for CAWSVQGVSYEQYF.

The chain recombines TRBV7-3 with TRBJ1-2; the D is unclear. The ends were cut back, 1 base at V and 2 bases at J, with 5 bases in the middle. Germline CDR1 SGHTA, CDR2 FQGTGA. The CDR3 runs to 13 residues. The CDR3 DNA follows: TGTGCCAGCAGCTTAAACAGAAACTATGGCTACACCTTC. Amino acids: CASSLNRNYGYTF. Drawing the rest from reference TRBV7-3 and TRBJ1-2, the complete variable domain is GAGVSQTPSNKVTEKGKYVELRCDPISGHTALYWYRQSLGQGPEFLIYFQGTGAADDSGLPNDRFFAVRPEGSVSTLKIQRTERGDSAVYLCASSLNRNYGYTFGSGTRLTVV.

The gene calls are TRBV6-6 and TRBJ1-5; no firm D call. The V gene's germline CDR1 is MNHNY and CDR2 SVGAGI (reference sequence). V dropped 5 bases and J dropped 9 bases, with 20 bases sitting between them. This CDR3 is 15 amino acids long. In nucleotides, the CDR3 is TGTGCCAGCAGTCCCGGCAGGATGGATGGTCGGCCCCAGCATTTT. It encodes CASSPGRMDGRPQHF.

The chain joins TRBV9 to TRBJ1-5; the match to TRBD1 covers 10 bases. The V gene's germline CDR1 is SGDLS and CDR2 YYNGEE. V dropped 10 bases and J dropped 6; count of bases not matched to a gene: 4. The CDR3 sequence is 12 residues long. CDR3 coding DNA: TGTGCCGCCCGGGACAGGGGTCAGCCCCAGCATTTT. This encodes CAARDRGQPQHF.

This chain uses TRBV30 with TRBJ2-1; the D gene could be TRBD1 or TRBD2 (5 bases each). Trimming removed 0 bases at V and 9 bases at J, with 18 bases between. Germline-derived CDR1 and CDR2 are GTSNPN and SVGIG (reference sequence). The CDR3 spans 15 residues. The CDR3 DNA follows: TGTGCCTGGAGTGTGAGGGGACGGTCTTGGAGTGAGCAGTTCTTC. This translates into CAWSVRGRSWSEQFF. The full variable domain, in which reference TRBV30 and TRBJ2-1 provide the parts outside the CDR3, is SQTIHQWPATLVQPVGSPLSLECTVEGTSNPNLYWYRQAAGRGLQLLFYSVGIGQISSEVPQNLSASRPQDRQFILSSKKLLLSDSGFYLCAWSVRGRSWSEQFFGPGTRLTVL.

In its sample, this clone was seen once. The CDR3 bases are TGTGCCACCAGCAGAGTCCGGGCAGGGTTGGAGAGGTTGAGGATTTATAGCAATCAGCCCCAGCATTTT. Residues: CATSRVRAGLERLRIYSNQPQHF. The chain carries TRBV15 and TRBJ1-5; a weak D match, TRBD1 (5 bases). There are 23 residues in the CDR3. V lost 1 base and J lost 0, with 31 bases in between. CDR1 is LNHNV and CDR2 is YYDKDF in the germline V gene (reference sequence).

Written as DNA, the CDR3 is TGTGCCAGCAGCTTCCAGGGAGACGGCACTGAAGCTTTCTTT. Translated: CASSFQGDGTEAFF. The chain has TRBV7-9 and TRBJ1-1, with a weak D call TRBD1 (5 bases). Germline CDR1 SEHNR, CDR2 FQNEAQ (reference sequence). The CDR3 totals 14 residues. V was pared by 3 bases and J by 4 bases, with 12 bases between. The full variable domain, with the rest looked up from reference TRBV7-9 and TRBJ1-1, is DTGVSQNPRHKITKRGQNVTFRCDPISEHNRLYWYRQTLGQGPEFLTYFQNEAQLEKSRLLSDRFSAERPKGSFSTLEIQRTEQGDSAMYLCASSFQGDGTEAFFGQGTRLTVV.

This chain links TRBV5-6 with TRBJ1-1; D remains unclear. In germline, CDR1 is SGHDT, CDR2 YYEEEE. Trimming took 1 base from V and 2 from J, leaving 6 bases between them. This CDR3 has 13 amino acids. CDR3 coding DNA: TGTGCCAGCAGCTTGCCCCCAAACACTGAAGCTTTCTTT. Its protein product is CASSLPPNTEAFF.

This rearrangement joins TRBV3-1 (or the pseudogene TRBV3-2) to TRBJ2-7; maybe TRBD2 (6 bases). Trimming stripped 3 bases from V and 4 bases from J, with 16 bases between. This CDR3 contains 15 residues. The germline V gene encodes CDR1 LGHDT and CDR2 YNNKEL (reference sequence). The CDR3 is CASSQAGTHIYEQYF. As DNA, the CDR3 is TGTGCCAGCAGCCAGGCCGGGACTCATATTTACGAGCAGTACTTC.

The chain recombines TRBV11-3 with TRBJ2-1; a weak D match, TRBD1 (7 bases). The CDR3 is made up of 14 amino acids. Germline V lookup: CDR1 SGHNT, CDR2 YENEEA. V shed 3 bases and J shed 8 bases, with 14 bases lying between them. The CDR3 is CASSFQGGVDEQFF. CDR3 nucleotides: TGTGCCAGCAGCTTCCAGGGGGGCGTAGATGAGCAGTTCTTC.

The J gene is TRBJ2-7, the V gene TRBV7-6; 11 nucleotides agree with TRBD2. This CDR3 spans 16 amino acids. V shed 2 bases and J 0 bases; nucleotides not matched to a gene: 3. CDR1 is SGHVS and CDR2 is FNYEAQ in the germline V gene. The CDR3, as DNA: TGTGCCAGCAGCTTATCTAGCGGGGGGCCCTCCTACGAGCAGTACTTC. Translated: CASSLSSGGPSYEQYF.

This rearrangement joins TRBV5-1 to TRBJ1-3; 8 nucleotides align to TRBD1. The CDR3 sequence is 14 residues long. Germline V gene data show CDR1 as SGHRS and CDR2 as YFSETQ. The ends lost 0 bases at V and 8 bases at J; junction bases unmatched: 4. CDR3 region: CASSLANRGDTIYF. Written as DNA, the CDR3 is TGCGCCAGCAGCTTGGCCAACAGGGGGGACACCATATATTTT.

V usage is TRBV3-1 (or the pseudogene TRBV3-2) and J usage is TRBJ1-2, with TRBD1 as a possible D gene (6 bases). The ends were cut back, 2 bases at V and 2 bases at J, with 9 bases in the middle. CDR1 and CDR2 (germline): LGHDT, YNNKEL (reference sequence). This CDR3 comprises 14 residues. CDR3 DNA: TGTGCCAGCAGCCAATATCAGGGGAACTATGGCTACACCTTC. It specifies CASSQYQGNYGYTF.

The rearrangement joins TRBV11-3 to TRBJ1-3, with D unresolved. V gave up 1 base and J gave up 0 bases, with 7 bases separating them. This CDR3 comprises 15 residues. Germline V lookup: CDR1 SGHNT, CDR2 YENEEA. The CDR3 bases are TGTGCCAGCAGCTTAGGGACGGCCTCTGGAAACACCATATATTTT. Its translation is CASSLGTASGNTIYF.

The CDR3 DNA reads as TGTGCCTGGGCCACAGGGGCCAACGTCCTGACTTTC. This translates into CAWATGANVLTF. V gene TRBV30 combines with J gene TRBJ2-6; the D is unclear. V lost 5 bases and J 4 bases, leaving 6 bases between the germline ends. The CDR3 runs to 12 residues. Germline CDR1 GTSNPN, CDR2 SVGIG (reference sequence). The full variable domain, its missing parts supplied by reference TRBV30 and TRBJ2-6, is SQTIHQWPATLVQPVGSPLSLECTVEGTSNPNLYWYRQAAGRGLQLLFYSVGIGQISSEVPQNLSASRPQDRQFILSSKKLLLSDSGFYLCAWATGANVLTFGAGSRLTVL.

The chain links TRBV5-6 to TRBJ1-3; D remains unclear. The V and J ends lost 2 bases and 9 bases respectively, with 15 bases between them. The CDR3 length is 14 residues. Germline lookup yields CDR1 SGHDT and CDR2 YYEEEE. In nucleotides, the CDR3 is TGTGCCAGCAGCTTCTCAATCGGGGAGGGCACCATATATTTT. Protein product: CASSFSIGEGTIYF.

V is TRBV3-1 (or the pseudogene TRBV3-2) and J is TRBJ2-5, with D tentatively TRBD2 (6 bases). Trimming stripped 6 bases from V and 2 bases from J, with 16 bases between. The CDR3 is made up of 15 amino acids. The germline gives CDR1 LGHDT, CDR2 YNNKEL (reference sequence). The CDR3 region is CASRRTKSGQETQYF. The CDR3 region has the DNA TGTGCCAGCAGACGGACTAAAAGTGGTCAAGAGACCCAGTACTTC.

The genes are TRBV11-2 and TRBJ1-2, with TRBD1 as a possible D gene (6 bases). The CDR3 spans 14 residues. Between the trimmed V and J ends, which lost 1 base and 6 bases, there was a span of 12 bases. Germline assignment: CDR1 SGHAT and CDR2 FQNNGV. The CDR3 sequence: CASSLVRAGDGYTF. The CDR3 DNA follows: TGTGCCAGCAGCTTAGTCCGCGCAGGGGATGGCTACACCTTC.

V gene TRBV15 combines with J gene TRBJ1-2, with TRBD1 as a possible D gene (6 bases). Germline V gene sequence: CDR1 LNHNV, CDR2 YYDKDF (reference sequence). CDR3 size: 13 residues. Deletions cut 4 bases from V and 5 bases from J, with 11 bases between. CDR3 region: CATSTSGQYGYTF. CDR3 nucleotide sequence: TGTGCCACCAGCACCTCGGGACAATATGGCTACACCTTC.

The rearrangement joins TRBV18 to TRBJ1-5; TRBD1 agrees at 10 bases. CDR3 length: 14 amino acids. Germline trimming cut 5 bases from V and 10 bases from J; bases unmatched to any gene: 8. Looked up from germline, CDR1 is KGHSH and CDR2 is LQKENI. The CDR3 sequence: CASSSDRGRFPQHF. The DNA of the CDR3 is TGTGCCAGCTCATCCGACAGGGGGCGCTTTCCCCAGCATTTT.

The CDR3, as DNA: TGTGCCAGCAGCTTGGAGACTAGCGGGGGGTACACAGATACGCAGTATTTT. Its protein is CASSLETSGGYTDTQYF. V gene TRBV5-4 combines with J gene TRBJ2-3; the match to TRBD2 covers 13 bases. The V gene end was trimmed by 0 bases and the J gene end by 2 bases; junction bases not matched to a gene: 3. The CDR3 is 17 amino acids. Germline values: CDR1 SGHNT, CDR2 YYREEE (reference sequence).

The chain joins TRBV11-1 to TRBJ2-7; D gene unclear. Between the trimmed V and J ends, which lost 5 bases and 5 bases, there was a span of 22 bases. The CDR3 totals 16 residues. Looked up from germline, CDR1 is SGHAT and CDR2 is FQDESV (reference sequence). The CDR3: CASSPPITEMKNEQYF. The CDR3 DNA sequence: TGTGCCAGCAGCCCGCCCATAACGGAAATGAAAAACGAGCAGTACTTC.

J is TRBJ2-3 and V is TRBV5-1, with 10 bases matching TRBD2. The CDR3 is made up of 14 amino acids. Germline loops: CDR1 SGHRS, CDR2 YFSETQ. V was pared by 7 bases and J by 5 bases, with 7 bases of the junction left unmatched. The CDR3 DNA is TGCGCCAGCGCGAGAGCGGGGGGGCGAGATACGCAGTATTTT. Protein sequence: CASARAGGRDTQYF.

The V call is TRBV5-6, the J call TRBJ2-7; 7 bases align to TRBD2. After removal of 0 bases from V and 3 bases from J, the junction contained 9 bases not matched to a gene. The CDR3 consists of 16 residues. The V gene's germline CDR1 is SGHDT and CDR2 YYEEEE. The CDR3: CASSLGPSGLLYEQYF. In DNA, the CDR3 is TGTGCCAGCAGCTTGGGGCCGTCGGGACTACTCTACGAGCAGTACTTC.

This chain joins TRBV5-8 and TRBJ2-2; D remains unclear. The germline V and J ends were trimmed by 4 bases and 4 bases, with 14 bases remaining between them. Per the germline V gene, CDR1 is SGHTS and CDR2 is YDEGEE. This CDR3 is 15 amino acids long. CDR3: CASSNRARSTGELFF. The CDR3 region has the DNA TGTGCCAGCAGCAACCGGGCTCGCAGCACCGGGGAGCTGTTTTTT.

The V call is TRBV7-2, the J call TRBJ2-3, with D perhaps TRBD2 (5 bases). V dropped 3 bases and J dropped 0 bases, with 7 bases sitting between them. The CDR3 covers 14 residues. Looked up from germline, CDR1 is SGHTA and CDR2 is FQGNSA. The CDR3 bases are TGTGCCAGCAGCTTTTGGACTAGCACAGATACGCAGTATTTT. It encodes CASSFWTSTDTQYF.

The chain links TRBV2 to TRBJ1-3; perhaps TRBD1 as D (5 bases). The germline V gene has CDR1 SNHLY and CDR2 FYNNEI. CDR3 length equals 14 residues. Trimming took 6 bases from V and 0 from J, leaving 9 bases between them. CDR3 coding DNA: TGTGCCAGCAGAAGTGGGGCCTCTGGAAACACCATATATTTT. The encoded protein is CASRSGASGNTIYF.

This clone was counted a single time. V and J are TRBV7-9 and TRBJ2-1; a weak D match, TRBD2 (5 bases). From germline, CDR1 is SEHNR and CDR2 FQNEAQ (reference sequence). CDR3 length: 14 residues. The germline V and J ends were trimmed by 5 bases and 11 bases, with 19 bases remaining between them. The DNA for the CDR3 is TGTGCCAGCAGCATGGCCGACTCGGGGTGGAAGCAGTTCTTC. This gives the protein CASSMADSGWKQFF.

This sequence joins TRBV30 and TRBJ2-2, with 9 bases identical to TRBD1. The V gene end was trimmed by 4 bases and the J gene end by 1 base; junction bases not matched to a gene: 4. Germline lookup yields CDR1 GTSNPN and CDR2 SVGIG (reference sequence). This CDR3 spans 15 amino acids. The CDR3 here is CAWTPGQGNTGELFF. CDR3 sequence (DNA): TGTGCCTGGACACCGGGACAGGGGAACACCGGGGAGCTGTTTTTT.

This chain uses TRBV6-5 with TRBJ2-7; no definite D call. Per the germline V gene, CDR1 is MNHEY and CDR2 is SVGAGI. Trimming took 2 bases from V and 3 from J, leaving 17 bases between them. The CDR3 contains 16 residues. The CDR3 loop reads CASSYPGIGLHYEQYF. The CDR3 DNA reads TGTGCCAGCAGTTACCCAGGTATCGGCCTACACTACGAGCAGTACTTC.